The 25 T cell receptor beta chains listed next were all sequenced from one sample in a study of OX40 agonist ivuxolimab in advanced cancers. Using immunoSEQ multiplex PCR, the repertoire was profiled, and TCRdb retains in-frame clones only, with some absent. This sample has 77,000 or so clones, with over 80% found just once. The sequencing used CD4+ or CD8+ T cells sorted from blood, collected in a trial of the OX40 agonist ivuxolimab. The origin of the receptors is an adult with an advanced solid tumor such as melanoma, head and neck, liver or kidney cancer.

The chain is built from TRBV7-2 and TRBJ1-5; D is ambiguous. The CDR3 totals 14 residues. Germline V CDR1 and CDR2: SGHTA, FQGNSA. Trimming left V 1 base short and J 7 bases short, with 11 bases between. Here the CDR3 DNA reads TGTGCCAGCAGCTTAGTGGGGATTAACCAGCCCCAGCATTTT. Protein sequence: CASSLVGINQPQHF.

This chain connects TRBV19 to TRBJ1-6; TRBD1 might be the D (6 bases). Trimming removed 2 bases at V and 8 bases at J, with 13 bases between. Germline V gene lookup returns CDR1 LNHDA and CDR2 SQIVND (reference sequence). The CDR3 totals 15 residues. The CDR3 DNA reads as TGTGCCAGTAGTATATCGGGGGCGCGAGATTCACCCCTCCACTTT. Amino acids: CASSISGARDSPLHF.

This sequence joins TRBV6-1 and TRBJ2-3, with a weak D call TRBD1 (5 bases). V lost 6 bases and J 5 bases, leaving 15 bases between the germline ends. The CDR3 length is 14 residues. The germline V gene has CDR1 MNHNS and CDR2 SASEGT. The CDR3 nucleotides read TGTGCCAGCAGACAAGTACAGGCTGTAGATACGCAGTATTTT. Amino acid sequence: CASRQVQAVDTQYF.

This clone was counted only a few times. The chain links TRBV9 to TRBJ1-1; 8 bases align to TRBD1. The V gene end was trimmed by 1 base and the J gene end by 4 bases; junction bases not matched to a gene: 3. Germline CDR1 reads SGDLS; CDR2 reads YYNGEE. CDR3 size: 14 residues. The CDR3 spells CASSVQGAGTEAFF. The CDR3 coding sequence is TGTGCCAGCAGCGTACAGGGGGCCGGCACTGAAGCTTTCTTT.

This clone was recorded only once. This sequence joins TRBV13 and TRBJ1-1; 8 nucleotides agree with TRBD1. The CDR3 spans 15 residues. Germline V gene lookup returns CDR1 PRHDT and CDR2 FYEKMQ (reference sequence). V lost 6 bases and J lost 4; bases outside the gene matches: 10. The CDR3 is CASRVKGQDVTEAFF. The DNA for the CDR3 is TGTGCCAGCAGAGTTAAGGGACAGGATGTCACTGAAGCTTTCTTT.

This chain links TRBV19 with TRBJ1-4; possible D gene TRBD1, 6 bases. Trimming took 6 bases from V and 4 from J, leaving 15 bases between them. The CDR3 runs to 15 residues. Per the germline V gene, CDR1 is LNHDA and CDR2 is SQIVND (reference sequence). CDR3 protein: CASRGGWTINEKLFF. The CDR3 DNA sequence: TGTGCCAGTAGAGGGGGTTGGACTATTAATGAAAAACTGTTTTTT. The entire variable domain, with the rest obtained from reference TRBV19 and TRBJ1-4, is as follows: DGGITQSPKYLFRKEGQNVTLSCEQNLNHDAMYWYRQDPGQGLRLIYYSQIVNDFQKGDIAEGYSVSREKKESFPLTVTSAQKNPTAFYLCASRGGWTINEKLFFGSGTQLSVL.

This chain links TRBV19 with TRBJ1-3; D unclear. The germline V gene has CDR1 LNHDA and CDR2 SQIVND (reference sequence). This CDR3 has 16 amino acids. The V end lost 1 base, the J end lost 0 bases, and 10 bases lay between the germline ends. The CDR3 spells CASSIGDGFSGNTIYF. The CDR3 coding sequence is TGTGCCAGTAGTATAGGAGACGGTTTCTCTGGAAACACCATATATTTT.

The table lists this clone with a few counts. The CDR3 is CASSLNVGSPQHF. The DNA of the CDR3 is TGTGCCAGCAGCTTAAACGTTGGTTCGCCCCAGCATTTT. This sequence joins TRBV7-3 and TRBJ1-5, with D unclear. V was clipped by 1 base and J by 9 bases, with 10 bases between them. The germline gives CDR1 SGHTA, CDR2 FQGTGA. The CDR3 runs 13 residues.

The chain links TRBV7-2 to TRBJ2-2, with 9 bases matching TRBD2. The length of the CDR3 is 15 residues. With 7 bases clipped from V and 4 bases from J, the junction kept 7 bases outside the gene matches. Germline CDR1 SGHTA, CDR2 FQGNSA. DNA of the CDR3: TGTGCCAGCATTTTAGCGGGAGTAGGCACCGGGGAGCTGTTTTTT. Translation: CASILAGVGTGELFF.

The CDR3 is CASSSSTSGGSYEQYF. The CDR3 DNA reads TGTGCCAGCAGCTCCTCGACTAGCGGGGGGTCCTACGAGCAGTACTTC. The chain uses TRBV7-3 and TRBJ2-7, with 13 bases aligning to TRBD2. The junction had 4 bases not matched to a gene; V was cut back by 4 bases and J by 1 base. Germline assignment: CDR1 SGHTA and CDR2 FQGTGA. CDR3 length: 16 amino acids. The whole variable domain, remainder taken from reference TRBV7-3 and TRBJ2-7, is GAGVSQTPSNKVTEKGKYVELRCDPISGHTALYWYRQSLGQGPEFLIYFQGTGAADDSGLPNDRFFAVRPEGSVSTLKIQRTERGDSAVYLCASSSSTSGGSYEQYFGPGTRLTVT.

The chain is built from TRBV7-2 and TRBJ2-1, with D uncertain. The CDR3 has 13 amino acids. CDR1 and CDR2 (germline): SGHTA, FQGNSA. Trimming took 0 bases from V and 4 from J, leaving 4 bases between them. The CDR3 spells CASSLAFYNEQFF. CDR3 coding DNA: TGTGCCAGCAGCTTAGCCTTTTACAATGAGCAGTTCTTC.

This clone was seen a single time. This chain joins TRBV7-2 and TRBJ1-1, with no clear D. Per the germline V gene, CDR1 is SGHTA and CDR2 is FQGNSA. This CDR3 is built from 14 residues. The V end lost 2 bases, the J end lost 0 bases, and 7 bases lay between the germline ends. The CDR3 DNA reads TGTGCCAGCAGCTTACGATTTCTGAACACTGAAGCTTTCTTT. It encodes CASSLRFLNTEAFF.

This chain links TRBV11-2 with TRBJ1-2; D unresolved. The CDR3 totals 14 residues. CDR1 is SGHAT and CDR2 is FQNNGV in the germline V gene. Trimming cost V 1 base and J 3 bases, with 9 bases left between them. The CDR3 reads CASSLGSSYYGYTF. CDR3 bases: TGTGCCAGCAGCTTAGGCAGTTCGTACTATGGCTACACCTTC.

The J gene is TRBJ2-1, the V gene TRBV5-4; 9 bases align to TRBD2. The germline V gene has CDR1 SGHNT and CDR2 YYREEE (reference sequence). J lost 1 base, V lost 0 bases, and 2 bases had no gene match. The CDR3 consists of 16 residues. In DNA form, the CDR3 reads TGTGCCAGCAGCTTGGTTAGCGGGAGTTCCTACAATGAGCAGTTCTTC. Its protein product is CASSLVSGSSYNEQFF.

CDR3 coding DNA: TGTGCCAGCAGAACGACAGGGACGGGTTCACCCCTCCACTTT. Protein product: CASRTTGTGSPLHF. The rearrangement links TRBV6-5 to TRBJ1-6, with 7 bases fitting TRBD1. This CDR3 has 14 amino acids. Unmatched junction bases numbered 8, after V lost 6 bases and J lost 9 bases. Germline V gene lookup returns CDR1 MNHEY and CDR2 SVGAGI.

The J gene is TRBJ2-1, the V gene TRBV9, with TRBD1 as a possible D gene (6 bases). Germline CDR1 SGDLS, CDR2 YYNGEE. Trimming pared 2 bases from V and 3 bases from J, leaving 18 bases between. CDR3 length: 17 amino acids. The CDR3 loop is CASSVDRSETFYNEQFF. The CDR3, as DNA: TGTGCCAGCAGCGTCGACAGGTCCGAAACCTTCTACAATGAGCAGTTCTTC.

In its sample, this clone was seen once. This chain joins TRBV5-4 and TRBJ2-7; 7 nucleotides agree with TRBD1. The CDR3 has 15 amino acids. In germline, CDR1 is SGHNT, CDR2 YYREEE (reference sequence). The V segment lost 4 bases and the J segment 2 bases; nucleotides outside the gene matches: 9. The CDR3 protein is CASSKDSTGAYEQYF. The CDR3 bases are TGTGCCAGCAGCAAGGATTCTACAGGGGCCTACGAGCAGTACTTC.

CDR3 sequence: CASSAAQGNFYGYTF. The CDR3 DNA follows: TGTGCCAGCAGTGCGGCACAGGGAAACTTTTATGGCTACACCTTC. V usage is TRBV2 and J usage is TRBJ1-2; tentatively, D is TRBD1 (6 bases). Germline assignment: CDR1 SNHLY and CDR2 FYNNEI. The CDR3 covers 15 residues. Trimming shortened V by 4 bases and J by 5 bases, and 17 bases separated the two germline ends.

The J gene is TRBJ1-2, the V gene TRBV27; no clear D gene. Trimming removed 8 bases from V and 8 bases from J, with 21 bases in between. Germline loops: CDR1 MNHEY, CDR2 SMNVEV (reference sequence). This CDR3 is built from 14 residues. CDR3 sequence (DNA): TGTGCCAGCGGCATACAGAGGTCGGCTTTAGGCTACACCTTC. It translates to CASGIQRSALGYTF.

The chain couples TRBV13 to TRBJ1-2; 7 nucleotides match TRBD1. The CDR3 totals 16 residues. Germline-derived CDR1 and CDR2 are PRHDT and FYEKMQ (reference sequence). With 3 bases clipped from V and 3 bases from J, the junction kept 10 bases outside the gene matches. DNA of the CDR3: TGTGCCAGCAGCTTTGGACAGGAGGTGGACCACTATGGCTACACCTTC. It specifies CASSFGQEVDHYGYTF.

This chain connects TRBV28 to TRBJ1-2; no definite D call. CDR1 and CDR2 from the germline V gene are MDHEN and SYDVKM. The length of the CDR3 is 13 residues. V lost 3 bases and J 0 bases, leaving 5 bases between the germline ends. CDR3 DNA sequence: TGTGCCAGCAGTTTTGCTACTAACTATGGCTACACCTTC. This codes for CASSFATNYGYTF.

In its sample, this clone was seen once. The CDR3 loop reads CASSGGVAGGEQYF. The CDR3, as DNA: TGTGCCAGCAGCGGTGGGGTAGCGGGAGGCGAGCAGTACTTC. The chain couples TRBV7-2 to TRBJ2-7, with 10 bases matching TRBD2. From germline, CDR1 is SGHTA and CDR2 FQGNSA. The CDR3 has 14 amino acids. The V segment lost 5 bases and the J segment 6 bases; nucleotides outside the gene matches: 7.

This clone was counted between two and nine times. The CDR3 protein is CASSLTSGGIYEQYF. CDR3 nucleotides: TGTGCCAGCAGCCTGACTAGCGGGGGGATCTACGAGCAGTACTTC. The chain uses TRBV6-5 and TRBJ2-7, with 13 bases aligning to TRBD2. J gave up 3 bases and V 6 bases, and 5 bases lay outside the gene matches. This CDR3 comprises 15 residues. Per the germline V gene, CDR1 is MNHEY and CDR2 is SVGAGI.

The V call is TRBV6-5, the J call TRBJ2-1; D perhaps matches TRBD1 (6 bases). CDR3 length equals 13 residues. Germline V gene sequence: CDR1 MNHEY, CDR2 SVGAGI. Trimming removed 4 bases at V and 6 bases at J, with 10 bases between. CDR3 residues: CASSLKGVNEQFF. The DNA of the CDR3 is TGTGCCAGCAGTTTAAAGGGGGTCAATGAGCAGTTCTTC.

The rearrangement uses TRBV11-1 and TRBJ1-6; TRBD1 matches 8 bases. The CDR3 is made up of 14 amino acids. The V gene end was trimmed by 1 base and the J gene end by 7 bases; junction bases not matched to a gene: 0. Germline V gene lookup returns CDR1 SGHAT and CDR2 FQDESV (reference sequence). The chain's CDR3 is CASSLGQGNSPLHF. The CDR3 DNA sequence: TGTGCCAGCAGCTTAGGACAGGGGAATTCACCCCTCCACTTT. The whole variable domain, filled in from reference TRBV11-1 and TRBJ1-6, reads EAEVAQSPRYKITEKSQAVAFWCDPISGHATLYWYRQILGQGPELLVQFQDESVVDDSQLPKDRFSAERLKGVDSTLKIQPAELGDSAMYLCASSLGQGNSPLHFGNGTRLTVT.